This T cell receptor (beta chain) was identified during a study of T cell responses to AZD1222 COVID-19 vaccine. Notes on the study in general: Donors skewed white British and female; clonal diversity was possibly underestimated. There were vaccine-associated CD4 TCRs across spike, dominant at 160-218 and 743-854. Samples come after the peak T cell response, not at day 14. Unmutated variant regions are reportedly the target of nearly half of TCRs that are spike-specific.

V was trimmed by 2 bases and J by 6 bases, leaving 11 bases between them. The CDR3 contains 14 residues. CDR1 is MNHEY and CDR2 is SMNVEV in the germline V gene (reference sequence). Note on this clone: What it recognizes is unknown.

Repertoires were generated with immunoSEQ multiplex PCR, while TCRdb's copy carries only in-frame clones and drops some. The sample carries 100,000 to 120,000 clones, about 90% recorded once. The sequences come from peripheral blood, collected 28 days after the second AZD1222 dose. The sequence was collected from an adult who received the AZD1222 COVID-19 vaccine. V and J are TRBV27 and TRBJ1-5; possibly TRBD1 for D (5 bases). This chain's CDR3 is CASSLNRGSQPQHF. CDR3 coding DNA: TGTGCCAGCAGTTTAAATAGGGGTAGTCAGCCCCAGCATTTT.